Following are 12 T cell receptor beta chains from one sample sequenced in a study of cytomegalovirus exposure and HLA in healthy donors. The PCR used 60 Vbeta and 13 Jbeta primers. TCRdb's copy holds only in-frame clones and misses some; the assay was immunoSEQ multiplex PCR. Of about 110,000 clones listed, about an eighth are singletons. The sequencing sample was made of PBMCs. All receptors derive from a man in his forties in good health and CMV-seropositive.

This clone has only a few counts. The rearrangement links TRBV4-1 to TRBJ1-2; the match to TRBD1 covers 10 bases. This CDR3 comprises 16 residues. Per germline, CDR1 MGHRA and CDR2 YSYEKL. V was pared by 0 bases and J by 2 bases, with 3 bases of the junction left unmatched. CDR3 DNA: TGCGCCAGCAGCCAAGACCGGGACAGGGGCAACTATGGCTACACCTTC. This codes for CASSQDRDRGNYGYTF.

The V gene is TRBV5-5, the J gene TRBJ1-2, with 8 bases lining up with TRBD1. Trimming took 4 bases from V and 8 from J; bases not matched to a gene: 19. Germline CDR1 SGHKS, CDR2 YYEKEE (reference sequence). This CDR3 is 17 amino acids long. CDR3 residues: CASSDRPSGTGVTGYTF. The CDR3 DNA reads TGTGCCAGCAGCGACCGGCCCTCCGGGACAGGTGTGACGGGCTACACCTTC.

The chain links TRBV6-1 to TRBJ2-2; 9 nucleotides line up with TRBD1. CDR3 length: 14 amino acids. The V gene's germline CDR1 is MNHNS and CDR2 SASEGT. V trimming: 6 bases; J trimming: 6 bases; junction bases outside the gene matches: 5. The DNA for the CDR3 is TGTGCCAGCAGGGGGACAGGGAGGTCCGGGGAGCTGTTTTTT. Translating gives CASRGTGRSGELFF.

DNA of the CDR3: TGTGCCAGCAGCCCCCTCCCAGGCGCGGGGGAGACCCAGTACTTC. This gives the protein CASSPLPGAGETQYF. The chain is built from TRBV7-8 and TRBJ2-5; D might be TRBD2 (6 bases). Trimming stripped 5 bases from V and 5 bases from J, with 18 bases between. This CDR3 is built from 15 residues. Germline CDR1 reads SGHVS; CDR2 reads FQNEAQ.

The rearrangement joins TRBV7-9 to TRBJ2-3, with D tentatively TRBD2 (6 bases). Germline V lookup: CDR1 SEHNR, CDR2 FQNEAQ (reference sequence). Trimming took 8 bases from V and 6 from J, leaving 24 bases between them. The CDR3 consists of 16 residues. CDR3 bases: TGTGCCAGCTTTGGGGGGATCGGGGAGGATGTGGATACGCAGTATTTT. It codes for CASFGGIGEDVDTQYF.

The chain employs TRBV2 and TRBJ1-2, with D perhaps matching TRBD1 (5 bases). V dropped 8 bases and J dropped 3 bases, with 16 bases sitting between them. The CDR3 runs 14 residues. CDR1 is SNHLY, CDR2 FYNNEI, per germline. CDR3 bases: TGTGCCAGCGCGCCGGCGGGGCTGGACTATGGCTACACCTTC. Protein product: CASAPAGLDYGYTF.

There are a few counts of this clone. The rearrangement joins TRBV5-1 to TRBJ2-7; the match to TRBD1 covers 7 bases. The CDR3 contains 15 residues. Germline CDR1 is SGHRS and CDR2 is YFSETQ. V gave up 0 bases and J gave up 5 bases; unmatched junction bases: 8. Here the CDR3 reads CASSLARAGGDEQYF. CDR3 DNA: TGCGCCAGCAGCTTGGCCAGGGCAGGGGGAGACGAGCAGTACTTC. The full variable domain, with the rest looked up from reference TRBV5-1 and TRBJ2-7, is KAGVTQTPRYLIKTRGQQVTLSCSPISGHRSVSWYQQTPGQGLQFLFEYFSETQRNKGNFPGRFSGRQFSNSRSEMNVSTLELGDSALYLCASSLARAGGDEQYFGPGTRLTVT.

This clone has only a few counts. V gene TRBV18 combines with J gene TRBJ1-2; D is undetermined. This CDR3 is 15 amino acids long. V shed 4 bases and J shed 2 bases, with 14 bases lying between them. Per the germline V gene, CDR1 is KGHSH and CDR2 is LQKENI. The chain's CDR3 is CASSRSEGLNYGYTF. Here the CDR3 DNA reads TGTGCCAGCTCACGATCGGAGGGTTTAAACTATGGCTACACCTTC.

There are a few counts of this clone. The CDR3 DNA follows: TGTGCCAGCAGTTACTCAGGACAGTTCTACGAGCAGTACTTC. This sequence encodes CASSYSGQFYEQYF. The chain carries TRBV6-5 and TRBJ2-7, with a tentative D call TRBD1 (6 bases). The germline CDR1 and CDR2 sequences are MNHEY and SVGAGI. Between the trimmed V and J ends, which lost 0 bases and 3 bases, there was a span of 9 bases. This CDR3 contains 14 residues.

V usage is TRBV4-1 and J usage is TRBJ1-1; D call uncertain. The germline gives CDR1 MGHRA, CDR2 YSYEKL. The CDR3 extends over 14 amino acids. V shed 4 bases and J shed 0 bases, with 9 bases lying between them. The CDR3 is CASSLTTVNTEAFF. CDR3 coding DNA: TGCGCCAGCAGCCTAACCACGGTGAACACTGAAGCTTTCTTT.

This clone was seen a few times. The chain combines TRBV6-1 with TRBJ1-5; 7 positions agree with TRBD1. Germline CDR1 and CDR2: MNHNS and SASEGT. The trim removed 6 bases at V and 4 bases at J, leaving 3 bases unmatched. The CDR3 sequence is 13 residues long. The CDR3 sequence is CASRMTGNQPQHF. DNA for the CDR3: TGTGCCAGCAGAATGACAGGGAATCAGCCCCAGCATTTT.

This chain connects TRBV7-2 to TRBJ2-5, with a weak D call TRBD2 (5 bases). The germline gives CDR1 SGHTA, CDR2 FQGNSA. V shed 0 bases and J shed 3 bases, with 20 bases lying between them. CDR3 size: 18 residues. In DNA form, the CDR3 reads TGTGCCAGCAGCTTAGCGCTCATAAAAACGGCGGGTGAAGAGACCCAGTACTTC. Its protein is CASSLALIKTAGEETQYF.